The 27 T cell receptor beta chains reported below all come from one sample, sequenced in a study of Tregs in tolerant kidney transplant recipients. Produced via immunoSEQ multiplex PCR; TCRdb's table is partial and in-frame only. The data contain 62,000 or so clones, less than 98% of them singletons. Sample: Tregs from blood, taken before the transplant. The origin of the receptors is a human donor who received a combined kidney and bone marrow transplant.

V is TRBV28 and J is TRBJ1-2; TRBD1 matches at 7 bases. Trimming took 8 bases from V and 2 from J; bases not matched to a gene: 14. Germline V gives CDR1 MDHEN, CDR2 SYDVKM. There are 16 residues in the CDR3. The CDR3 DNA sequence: TGTGCCAGCCTCGTAGGGGGCACGAACAGAAACTATGGCTACACCTTC. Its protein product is CASLVGGTNRNYGYTF.

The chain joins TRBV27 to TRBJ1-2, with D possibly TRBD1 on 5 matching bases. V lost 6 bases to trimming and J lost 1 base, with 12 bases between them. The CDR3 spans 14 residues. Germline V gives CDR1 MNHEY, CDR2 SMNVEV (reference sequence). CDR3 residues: CASSPLGLNYGYTF. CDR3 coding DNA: TGTGCCAGCAGCCCTTTGGGGCTTAACTATGGCTACACCTTC.

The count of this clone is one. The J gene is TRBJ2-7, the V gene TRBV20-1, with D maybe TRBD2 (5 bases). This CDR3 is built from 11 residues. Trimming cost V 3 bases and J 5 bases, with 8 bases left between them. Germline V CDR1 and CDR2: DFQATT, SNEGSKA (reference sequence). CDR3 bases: TGCAGTGCTAGCGGGGTGCACGAGCAGTACTTC. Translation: CSASGVHEQYF.

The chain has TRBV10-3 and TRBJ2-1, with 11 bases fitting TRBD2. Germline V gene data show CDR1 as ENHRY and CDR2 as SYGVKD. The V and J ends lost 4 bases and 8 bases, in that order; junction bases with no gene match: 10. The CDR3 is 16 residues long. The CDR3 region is CAISGLTSGKGHEQFF. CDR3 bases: TGTGCCATCAGTGGGCTGACTAGCGGGAAGGGGCATGAGCAGTTCTTC.

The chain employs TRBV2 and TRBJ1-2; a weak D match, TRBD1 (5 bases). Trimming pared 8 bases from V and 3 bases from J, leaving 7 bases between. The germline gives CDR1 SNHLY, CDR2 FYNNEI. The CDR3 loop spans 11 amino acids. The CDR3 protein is CASSGHYGYTF. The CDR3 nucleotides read TGTGCCAGCTCAGGGCACTATGGCTACACCTTC.

For the CDR3, the DNA is TGTGCCAGCAGTTTGGGACAGGGGTTCACAGATACGCAGTATTTT. Encoded protein: CASSLGQGFTDTQYF. The chain is built from TRBV6-5 and TRBJ2-3; 10 bases align to TRBD1. The CDR3 has 15 residues. V lost 4 bases to trimming and J lost 2 bases; unmatched junction nucleotides: 3. Germline CDR1 reads MNHEY; CDR2 reads SVGAGI.

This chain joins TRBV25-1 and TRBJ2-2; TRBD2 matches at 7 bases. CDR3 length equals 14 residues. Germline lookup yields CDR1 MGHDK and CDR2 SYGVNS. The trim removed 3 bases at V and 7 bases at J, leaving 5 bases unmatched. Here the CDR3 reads CASSDMGGNGELFF. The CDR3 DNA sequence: TGTGCCAGCAGTGACATGGGGGGGAACGGGGAGCTGTTTTTT.

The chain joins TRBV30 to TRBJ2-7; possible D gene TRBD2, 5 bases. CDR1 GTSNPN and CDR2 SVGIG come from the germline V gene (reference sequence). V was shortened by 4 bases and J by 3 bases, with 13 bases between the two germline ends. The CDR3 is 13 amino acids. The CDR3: CAWKRAVDYEQYF. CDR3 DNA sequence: TGTGCCTGGAAGAGGGCAGTTGACTACGAGCAGTACTTC.

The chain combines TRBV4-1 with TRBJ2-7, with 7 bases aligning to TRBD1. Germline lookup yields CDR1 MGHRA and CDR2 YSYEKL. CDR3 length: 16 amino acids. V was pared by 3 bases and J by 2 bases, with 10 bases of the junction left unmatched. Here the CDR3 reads CASSHRQDRITYEQYF. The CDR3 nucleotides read TGCGCCAGCAGCCACAGACAGGACAGGATAACCTACGAGCAGTACTTC.

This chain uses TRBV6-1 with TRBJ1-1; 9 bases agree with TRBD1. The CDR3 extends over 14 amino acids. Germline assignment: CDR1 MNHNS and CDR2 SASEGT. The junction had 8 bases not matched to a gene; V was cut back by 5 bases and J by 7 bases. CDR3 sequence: CASSPNLDRGEAFF. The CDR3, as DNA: TGTGCCAGCAGTCCAAACTTGGACAGGGGTGAAGCTTTCTTT.

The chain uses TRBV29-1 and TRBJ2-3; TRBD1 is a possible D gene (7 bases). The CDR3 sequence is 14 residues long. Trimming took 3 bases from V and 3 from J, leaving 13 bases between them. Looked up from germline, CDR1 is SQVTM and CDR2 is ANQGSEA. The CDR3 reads CSVEGGRGTDTQYF. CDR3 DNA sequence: TGCAGCGTTGAGGGAGGCAGGGGGACAGATACGCAGTATTTT.

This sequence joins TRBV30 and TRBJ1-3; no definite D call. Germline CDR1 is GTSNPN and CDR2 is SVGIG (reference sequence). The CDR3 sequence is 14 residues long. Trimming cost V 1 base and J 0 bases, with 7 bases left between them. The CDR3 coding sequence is TGTGCCTGGAGTGGATCTAGCTCTGGAAACACCATATATTTT. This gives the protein CAWSGSSSGNTIYF.

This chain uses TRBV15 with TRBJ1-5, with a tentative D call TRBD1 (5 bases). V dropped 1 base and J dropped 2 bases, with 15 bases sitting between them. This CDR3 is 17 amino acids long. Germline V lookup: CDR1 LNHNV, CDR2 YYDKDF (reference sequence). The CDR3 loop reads CATSRGPSGLGNQPQHF. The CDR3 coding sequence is TGTGCCACCAGCAGAGGCCCATCAGGGTTGGGCAATCAGCCCCAGCATTTT.

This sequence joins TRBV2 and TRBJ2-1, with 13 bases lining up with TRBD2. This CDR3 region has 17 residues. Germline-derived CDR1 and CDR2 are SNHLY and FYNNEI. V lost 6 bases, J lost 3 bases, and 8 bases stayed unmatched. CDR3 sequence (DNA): TGTGCCAGCAGGCTTACTAGCGGGAGGGCCTTCTACAATGAGCAGTTCTTC. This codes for CASRLTSGRAFYNEQFF.

The CDR3 spells CASSLVNSQETQYF. CDR3 nucleotide sequence: TGCGCCAGCAGCTTGGTAAACAGCCAAGAGACCCAGTACTTC. The chain links TRBV5-1 to TRBJ2-5, with D unresolved. CDR1 is SGHRS, CDR2 YFSETQ, per germline. CDR3 length equals 14 residues. Trimming took 0 bases from V and 1 from J, leaving 7 bases between them.

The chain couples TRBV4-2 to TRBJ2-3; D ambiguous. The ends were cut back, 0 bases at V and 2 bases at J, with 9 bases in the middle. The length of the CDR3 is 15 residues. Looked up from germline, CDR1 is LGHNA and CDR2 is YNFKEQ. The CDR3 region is CASSQDAWATDTQYF. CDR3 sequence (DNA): TGTGCCAGCAGCCAAGATGCTTGGGCCACAGATACGCAGTATTTT.

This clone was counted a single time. The DNA for the CDR3 is TGCGCCAGCAGGGGGAGTGGGGCCAACGTCCTGACTTTC. As protein: CASRGSGANVLTF. The V gene is TRBV4-3, the J gene TRBJ2-6, with D tentatively TRBD2 (5 bases). V gave up 6 bases and J gave up 3 bases, with 6 bases separating them. Germline CDR1 and CDR2: LGHNA and YSLEER. The CDR3 contains 13 residues.

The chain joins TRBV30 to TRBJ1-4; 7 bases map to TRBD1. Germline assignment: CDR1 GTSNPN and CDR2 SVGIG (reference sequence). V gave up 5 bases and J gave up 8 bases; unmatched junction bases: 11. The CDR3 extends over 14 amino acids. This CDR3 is CAWGTGTAGEKLFF. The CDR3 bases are TGTGCCTGGGGGACTGGGACAGCAGGCGAAAAACTGTTTTTT.

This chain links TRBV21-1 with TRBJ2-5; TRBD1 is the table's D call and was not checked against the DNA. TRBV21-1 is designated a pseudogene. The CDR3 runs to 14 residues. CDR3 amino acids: CASSSRDRGFGQYF. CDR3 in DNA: TGTGCCAGCAGCAGCCGGGACAGGGGCTTTGGTCAGTACTTC.

The CDR3, as DNA: TGTGCCAGTAGGGGACTAGCGGGAAGCTCCTACAATGAGCAGTTCTTC. Translating gives CASRGLAGSSYNEQFF. This chain connects TRBV19 to TRBJ2-1; 13 nucleotides match TRBD2. The germline gives CDR1 LNHDA, CDR2 SQIVND (reference sequence). The V segment lost 6 bases and the J segment 0 bases; nucleotides outside the gene matches: 2. This CDR3 is 16 amino acids long.

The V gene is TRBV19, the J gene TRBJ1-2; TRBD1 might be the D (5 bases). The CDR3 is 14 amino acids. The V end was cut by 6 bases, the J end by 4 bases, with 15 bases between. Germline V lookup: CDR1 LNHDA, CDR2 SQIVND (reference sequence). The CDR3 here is CASRRAGGPYGYTF. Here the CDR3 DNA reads TGTGCCAGTAGGAGGGCCGGGGGACCCTATGGCTACACCTTC.

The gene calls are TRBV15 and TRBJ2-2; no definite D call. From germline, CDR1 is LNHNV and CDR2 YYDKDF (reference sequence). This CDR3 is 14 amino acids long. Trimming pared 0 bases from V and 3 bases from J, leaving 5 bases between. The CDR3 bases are TGTGCCACCAGCAGAGATCCGTACACCGGGGAGCTGTTTTTT. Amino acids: CATSRDPYTGELFF.

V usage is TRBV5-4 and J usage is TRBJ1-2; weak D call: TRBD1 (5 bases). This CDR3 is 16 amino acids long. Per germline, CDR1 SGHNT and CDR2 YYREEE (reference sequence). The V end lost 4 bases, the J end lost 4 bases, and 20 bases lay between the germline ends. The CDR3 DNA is TGTGCCAGCAGCCCGGCCCACGGGACTGAAACCTATGGCTACACCTTC. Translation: CASSPAHGTETYGYTF.

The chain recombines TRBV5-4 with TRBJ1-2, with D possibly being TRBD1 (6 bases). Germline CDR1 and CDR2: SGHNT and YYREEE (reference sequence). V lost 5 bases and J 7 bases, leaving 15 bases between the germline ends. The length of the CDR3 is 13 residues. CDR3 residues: CASSSQGLVGYTF. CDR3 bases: TGTGCCAGCAGTTCCCAGGGGTTGGTTGGCTACACCTTC.

Here the CDR3 DNA reads TGCGCCAGCAGCTTGGAGGGGGCCATCAACACTGAAGCTTTCTTT. Translated: CASSLEGAINTEAFF. The chain has TRBV5-1 and TRBJ1-1; 7 bases are a match to TRBD1. The CDR3 extends over 15 amino acids. Trimming removed 0 bases from V and 2 bases from J; junction bases left unmatched: 4. CDR1 and CDR2 from the germline V gene are SGHRS and YFSETQ.

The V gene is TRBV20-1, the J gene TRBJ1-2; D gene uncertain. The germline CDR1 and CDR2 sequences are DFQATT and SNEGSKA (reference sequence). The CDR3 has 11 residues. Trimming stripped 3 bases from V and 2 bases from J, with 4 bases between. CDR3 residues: CSASRNYGYTF. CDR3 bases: TGCAGTGCTAGCAGGAACTATGGCTACACCTTC.

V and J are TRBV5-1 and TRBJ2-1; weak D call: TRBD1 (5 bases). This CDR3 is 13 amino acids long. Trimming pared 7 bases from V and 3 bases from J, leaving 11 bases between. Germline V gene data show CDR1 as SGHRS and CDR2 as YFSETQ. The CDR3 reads CASQTQGYNEQFF. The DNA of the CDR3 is TGCGCCAGCCAAACCCAGGGCTACAATGAGCAGTTCTTC.